In its sample, the clone carrying this T cell receptor beta chain was seen a few times. The antigen remains undetermined. The data belong to a study of OX40 agonist ivuxolimab in advanced cancers. The wider study: Two patients with cutaneous melanoma and one with hepatocellular carcinoma, three in total, showed partial responses. Study-wide results and limits: Some nonresponders additionally presented with little normalized T-cell clonal expansion. CD8+ T cells (on average) carried more expanded clones than CD4+ T cells.

Assay used: immunoSEQ multiplex PCR; TCRdb lists only in-frame clones, some missing. The sample consists of 65,000 to 75,000 clones, approximately 85% of them appearing once. The CDR3 is made up of 16 amino acids. CDR1 and CDR2 (germline): MDHEN, SYDVKM. After removal of 10 bases from V and 8 bases from J, the junction contained 16 bases not matched to a gene. The material sequenced was CD4+ or CD8+ T cells sorted from blood, taken in a trial of the OX40 agonist ivuxolimab. The chain couples TRBV28 to TRBJ1-6; 8 nucleotides line up with TRBD1. This TCR came from an adult with an advanced solid tumor such as melanoma, head and neck, liver or kidney cancer. The CDR3 loop is CAISGTGDSWDSPLHF. The CDR3 nucleotides are TGTGCCATCAGCGGGACAGGTGACTCCTGGGATTCACCCCTCCACTTT.